Listed here are 3 T cell receptor beta chains from one sample, sequenced in a study of blood T cell repertoires in COVID-19. Profiling relied on immunoSEQ multiplex PCR, and the TCRdb table lists in-frame clones only, not all of them. Counted here are under 85,000 clones, about three quarters occurring once; the ten biggest clones make up around 30%. The sequenced sample was peripheral blood. These receptors came from an elderly woman with active or convalescent COVID-19.

The chain recombines TRBV7-2 with TRBJ1-4; weak D call: TRBD1 (5 bases). V was pared by 1 base and J by 8 bases, with 14 bases between. From germline, CDR1 is SGHTA and CDR2 FQGNSA. The CDR3 is 15 residues long. CDR3 nucleotide sequence: TGTGCCAGCAGCTTAGGAGCGGGGCGGGGGGAAAAACTGTTTTTT. Protein: CASSLGAGRGEKLFF.

The chain links TRBV28 to TRBJ2-7; weak D call: TRBD1 (6 bases). V lost 8 bases, J lost 0 bases, and 17 bases lay in between. The length of the CDR3 is 15 residues. Germline loops: CDR1 MDHEN, CDR2 SYDVKM. CDR3: CASSGQRSFSYEQYF. CDR3 nucleotides: TGTGCCAGCTCCGGACAGAGATCATTCTCCTACGAGCAGTACTTC. The full variable domain, with the rest looked up from reference TRBV28 and TRBJ2-7, is DVKVTQSSRYLVKRTGEKVFLECVQDMDHENMFWYRQDPGLGLRLIYFSYDVKMKEKGDIPEGYSVSREKKERFSLILESASTNQTSMYLCASSGQRSFSYEQYFGPGTRLTVT.

This clone turned up a few times. The V and J genes are TRBV4-3 and TRBJ2-5, with 10 bases matching TRBD2. J lost 3 bases, V lost 4 bases, and 5 bases had no gene match. This CDR3 region has 15 residues. Germline CDR1 LGHNA, CDR2 YSLEER. The CDR3 nucleotides read TGCGCCAGCAGCCCCGCCGGGACTAGCGAAGAGACCCAGTACTTC. It yields the protein CASSPAGTSEETQYF.